These 29 T cell receptor beta chains were all obtained from the same sample, sequenced in a study of early T cells in non-severe SARS-CoV-2 infection (dated by TCRdb to the early 2020s). Library creation used 5' RACE. The data were produced on a NextSeq 500. TCRdb took the public reads, trimmed them with fastp at Q25, ran MiXCR for clone calling and kept in-frame beta chains. Identical CDR3 protein sequences are pooled into one entry, listed with their most common genes and DNA. For this sample there are 55,000 to 65,000 distinct CDR3 sequences; 8.5% to 10% appear just once. The ten largest clones add up to 17% of the sample. The sequenced sample consisted of whole blood. Receptors were obtained from an adult who was a healthcare worker with PCR-confirmed SARS-CoV-2 infection or an uninfected control (not recorded which).

This clonotype was counted at least ten times. The rearrangement joins TRBV6-2 or TRBV6-3 to TRBJ2-7; TRBD2 aligns across 7 bases. The trim removed 0 bases at V and 3 bases at J, leaving 17 bases unmatched. This CDR3 contains 19 residues. From germline, CDR1 is MNHEY and CDR2 SVGEGT. This CDR3 is CASSYSASLSSGYNYEQYF. Written as DNA, the CDR3 is TGTGCCAGCAGTTACTCAGCCAGCCTTTCTAGCGGATACAACTACGAGCAGTACTTC.

The chain joins TRBV10-3 to TRBJ1-5, with D maybe TRBD1 (6 bases). The CDR3 length is 13 residues. The V end was cut by 10 bases, the J end by 4 bases, with 14 bases between. Germline lookup yields CDR1 ENHRY and CDR2 SYGVKD. The CDR3 here is CATWGAGNQPQHF. In nucleotides, the CDR3 is TGTGCCACCTGGGGGGCGGGGAATCAGCCCCAGCATTTT.

This chain uses TRBV6-5 with TRBJ2-1, with no clear D. Germline CDR1 and CDR2: MNHEY and SVGAGI. This CDR3 has 14 amino acids. V dropped 3 bases and J dropped 4 bases, with 10 bases sitting between them. The CDR3 nucleotides read TGTGCCAGCAGTTATTTGGGAAGATACAATGAGCAGTTCTTC. Translation gives CASSYLGRYNEQFF.

This clonotype was seen a few times. This chain connects TRBV7-6 to TRBJ2-3; 12 bases match TRBD2. The germline V gene has CDR1 SGHVS and CDR2 FNYEAQ. This CDR3 is 17 amino acids long. Germline trimming cut 5 bases from V and 4 bases from J; bases unmatched to any gene: 10. The CDR3 nucleotides are TGTGCCAGCAGCCACGGACTAGCGGGAACCCACCCAGATACGCAGTATTTT. It translates to CASSHGLAGTHPDTQYF. The complete variable domain, with remaining parts taken from reference TRBV7-6 and TRBJ2-3, reads GAGVSQSPRYKVTKRGQDVALRCDPISGHVSLYWYRQALGQGPEFLTYFNYEAQQDKSGLPNDRFSAERPEGSISTLTIQRTEQRDSAMYRCASSHGLAGTHPDTQYFGPGTRLTVL.

The chain is built from TRBV4-3 and TRBJ2-3; D is possibly TRBD1 (6 bases). V lost 0 bases and J 2 bases, leaving 15 bases between the germline ends. Per germline, CDR1 LGHNA and CDR2 YSLEER. The CDR3 is made up of 17 amino acids. In nucleotides, the CDR3 is TGCGCCAGCAGCCAAGATGGCCCTGCAGGGGCCACAGATACGCAGTATTTT. Translation: CASSQDGPAGATDTQYF.

The chain joins TRBV24-1 to TRBJ2-3, with 11 bases aligning to TRBD2. CDR1 and CDR2 from the germline V gene are KGHDR and SFDVKD. CDR3 length: 15 amino acids. After removal of 3 bases from V and 5 bases from J, the junction contained 3 bases not matched to a gene. CDR3 in amino acids: CATSDLAGGGDTQYF. The CDR3 nucleotides are TGTGCCACCAGTGATCTAGCGGGAGGAGGAGATACGCAGTATTTT.

This clonotype was counted between two and nine times. The chain has TRBV29-1 and TRBJ2-7, with unresolved D. The germline V gene encodes CDR1 SQVTM and CDR2 ANQGSEA. The V gene lost 4 bases and the J gene lost 0 bases, with 10 bases spanning the gap. The CDR3 consists of 13 residues. The DNA of the CDR3 is TGCAGCGTTGCGTTGTCAGACTCCTACGAGCAGTACTTC. It specifies CSVALSDSYEQYF.

The rearrangement joins TRBV5-1 to TRBJ1-1; 7 positions agree with TRBD1. In germline, CDR1 is SGHRS, CDR2 YFSETQ. V dropped 4 bases and J dropped 2; count of bases not matched to a gene: 2. The CDR3 loop spans 13 amino acids. Here the CDR3 reads CASSGDRNTEAFF. CDR3 nucleotide sequence: TGCGCCAGCAGCGGGGACAGAAACACTGAAGCTTTCTTT.

This clonotype was counted between two and nine times. The V call is TRBV20-1, the J call TRBJ2-3, with no clear D. Trimming stripped 0 bases from V and 4 bases from J, with 11 bases between. The germline V gene has CDR1 DFQATT and CDR2 SNEGSKA (reference sequence). This CDR3 is 14 amino acids long. The chain's CDR3 is CSARDPRSSDTQYF. The CDR3 nucleotides are TGCAGTGCTAGAGATCCGCGGAGCTCAGATACGCAGTATTTT.

This clonotype was observed many times. The gene calls are TRBV14 and TRBJ2-7; the match to TRBD1 covers 7 bases. V lost 6 bases to trimming and J lost 2 bases; unmatched junction nucleotides: 13. Germline V gene data show CDR1 as SGHDN and CDR2 as FVKESK. This CDR3 comprises 16 residues. CDR3 coding DNA: TGTGCCAGCAGTCCAACAATCGGGACAGAGACCTACGAGCAGTACTTC. Encoded protein: CASSPTIGTETYEQYF.

The V call is TRBV6-1, the J call TRBJ2-7; no reliable D call. Germline-derived CDR1 and CDR2 are MNHNS and SASEGT. V shed 3 bases and J shed 2 bases, with 11 bases lying between them. CDR3 length: 14 residues. The CDR3 DNA reads as TGTGCCAGCAGTGAGCCGAGGCCCCCCTACGAGCAGTACTTC. Translation gives CASSEPRPPYEQYF.

This clonotype was observed many times. This chain uses TRBV6-5 with TRBJ2-7; 11 nucleotides line up with TRBD2. There are 15 residues in the CDR3. V dropped 6 bases and J dropped 3; count of bases not matched to a gene: 7. The germline gives CDR1 MNHEY, CDR2 SVGAGI. CDR3 in DNA: TGTGCCAGCAGAGCGACCGGGACTAGCGGCTACGAGCAGTACTTC. This translates into CASRATGTSGYEQYF.

V is TRBV29-1 and J is TRBJ2-3, with D unclear. Trimming shortened V by 2 bases and J by 4 bases, and 10 bases separated the two germline ends. The germline V gene has CDR1 SQVTM and CDR2 ANQGSEA. The CDR3 spans 13 residues. The CDR3 reads CSVEPSPADTQYF. The CDR3 region has the DNA TGCAGCGTTGAACCTAGTCCCGCAGATACGCAGTATTTT.

This clonotype has a handful of counts. This CDR3 is CASSPLTGAGTDTQYF. In nucleotides, the CDR3 is TGTGCCAGCAGCCCCTTGACAGGGGCAGGGACAGATACGCAGTATTTT. The J gene is TRBJ2-3, the V gene TRBV14; 8 bases align to TRBD1. The germline gives CDR1 SGHDN, CDR2 FVKESK. V was pared by 4 bases and J by 3 bases, with 9 bases of the junction left unmatched. The CDR3 is 16 residues long.

This clonotype has at least ten counts. The chain uses TRBV27 and TRBJ2-7; 8 bases line up with TRBD1. The CDR3 covers 13 residues. V shed 6 bases, J shed 2 bases, and the junction held 3 bases outside the gene matches. Germline V gene sequence: CDR1 MNHEY, CDR2 SMNVEV (reference sequence). For the CDR3, the DNA is TGTGCCAGCAGGGCGGACAGGGCCTACGAGCAGTACTTC. Amino acids: CASRADRAYEQYF.

Only a few counts were recorded for this clonotype. The chain recombines TRBV6-4 with TRBJ2-7; 8 bases are shared with TRBD2. V lost 2 bases to trimming and J lost 12 bases; unmatched junction nucleotides: 30. Germline V CDR1 and CDR2: MRHNA, SNTAGT. The CDR3 is made up of 20 amino acids. The DNA for the CDR3 is TGTGCCAGCAGTGACCCCCTACCCCTTGGTAGCGGGACTCCAGGACGCATGAGGTACTTC. Translated: CASSDPLPLGSGTPGRMRYF.

This clonotype was detected many times. The chain links TRBV5-1 to TRBJ2-7; TRBD1 matches at 7 bases. The germline V gene has CDR1 SGHRS and CDR2 YFSETQ. V lost 2 bases and J lost 4; bases outside the gene matches: 6. There are 14 residues in the CDR3. CDR3 nucleotides: TGCGCCAGCAGCTTTGGGGACAGAACTTACGAGCAGTACTTC. This codes for CASSFGDRTYEQYF.

The sample holds many counts of this clonotype. The chain has TRBV24-1 and TRBJ1-5; D is unresolved. This CDR3 region has 13 residues. Per the germline V gene, CDR1 is KGHDR and CDR2 is SFDVKD. The V end lost 5 bases, the J end lost 1 base, and 5 bases lay between the germline ends. CDR3: CATSGQSNQPQHF. The CDR3 nucleotides are TGTGCCACCAGTGGGCAGAGCAATCAGCCCCAGCATTTT.

This clonotype was counted at least ten times. The rearrangement uses TRBV12-3 or TRBV12-4 and TRBJ2-6; the match to TRBD1 covers 7 bases. The CDR3 runs 17 residues. Trimming took 4 bases from V and 2 from J; bases not matched to a gene: 8. CDR3 nucleotides: TGTGCCAGCAGTTCCGATAAAGACAGGGCTGGGGCCAACGTCCTGACTTTC. Encoded protein: CASSSDKDRAGANVLTF.

Ten or more counts support this clonotype. V is TRBV7-8 and J is TRBJ1-2, with D possibly TRBD1 on 5 matching bases. The CDR3 loop spans 13 amino acids. V was pared by 6 bases and J by 8 bases, with 16 bases between. The germline V gene has CDR1 SGHVS and CDR2 FQNEAQ. The CDR3, as DNA: TGTGCCAGCAGTACAGGTACCCAAGCAGGCTACACCTTC. It is translated as CASSTGTQAGYTF.

This clonotype was seen more than once but under ten times. The chain couples TRBV27 to TRBJ2-1; D is undetermined. Trimming cost V 6 bases and J 2 bases, with 17 bases left between them. The CDR3 spans 16 residues. The germline CDR1 and CDR2 sequences are MNHEY and SMNVEV (reference sequence). CDR3 sequence: CASSPRGGKTYNEQFF. CDR3 nucleotides: TGTGCCAGCAGCCCGCGCGGCGGCAAGACCTACAATGAGCAGTTCTTC.

This clonotype was counted many times. The chain employs TRBV7-8 and TRBJ1-1; 7 bases match TRBD1. The V segment lost 0 bases and the J segment 6 bases; nucleotides outside the gene matches: 4. This CDR3 has 14 residues. Looked up from germline, CDR1 is SGHVS and CDR2 is FQNEAQ. The CDR3 nucleotides read TGTGCCAGCAGCTTAGCGAGGCAGGGGGCTGAAGCTTTCTTT. Translated, it gives CASSLARQGAEAFF.

This clonotype was counted many times. The chain recombines TRBV11-2 with TRBJ1-3; 8 bases fit TRBD1. Germline values: CDR1 SGHAT, CDR2 FQNNGV. The CDR3 contains 14 residues. V gave up 4 bases and J gave up 4 bases; unmatched junction bases: 3. The CDR3 reads CASSSPGGGNTIYF. The CDR3 DNA sequence: TGTGCCAGCAGCTCCCCAGGGGGCGGAAACACCATATATTTT. Supplemented by reference TRBV11-2 and TRBJ1-3, the full variable domain reads EAGVAQSPRYKIIEKRQSVAFWCNPISGHATLYWYQQILGQGPKLLIQFQNNGVVDDSQLPKDRFSAERLKGVDSTLKIQPAKLEDSAVYLCASSSPGGGNTIYFGEGSWLTVV.

This clonotype was recorded at least ten times. The J gene is TRBJ2-7, the V gene TRBV29-1; D is possibly TRBD1 (6 bases). Trimming took off 6 bases at V and 2 bases at J, with 14 bases between the two ends. The CDR3 covers 13 residues. The germline CDR1 and CDR2 sequences are SQVTM and ANQGSEA. DNA of the CDR3: TGCAGCGTCGTGAGGACAGCTACCTACGAGCAGTACTTC. It specifies CSVVRTATYEQYF.

The chain couples TRBV3-1 to TRBJ1-2; TRBD1 agrees at 7 bases. Per the germline V gene, CDR1 is LGHDT and CDR2 is YNNKEL (reference sequence). V was clipped by 4 bases and J by 3 bases; unmatched bases: 8. The CDR3 totals 15 residues. CDR3 coding DNA: TGTGCCAGCAGCCTTGGACAGGAGGGCTACTATGGCTACACCTTC. This gives the protein CASSLGQEGYYGYTF.

This clonotype was seen a few times. The chain is built from TRBV6-2 or TRBV6-3 and TRBJ2-7; D remains ambiguous. Looked up from germline, CDR1 is MNHEY and CDR2 is SVGEGT. With 6 bases removed from V and 0 bases from J, the gap between germline ends came to 9 bases. There are 13 residues in the CDR3. The CDR3 DNA is TGTGCCAGCAGAGACTCCTTCTCCTACGAGCAGTACTTC. Translated: CASRDSFSYEQYF.

This clonotype was recorded many times. The J gene is TRBJ2-7, the V gene TRBV12-3 or TRBV12-4, with D tentatively TRBD1 (6 bases). The CDR3 is 14 amino acids. V lost 2 bases, J lost 6 bases, and 14 bases lay in between. The CDR3 sequence: CASSLNPTGLEQYF. In DNA form, the CDR3 reads TGTGCCAGCAGTTTAAACCCGACAGGACTCGAGCAGTACTTC.

This clonotype occurred many times. The chain recombines TRBV20-1 with TRBJ2-1, with TRBD2 matching over 9 bases. J was trimmed by 2 bases and V by 2 bases; bases with no gene match: 1. CDR1 is DFQATT and CDR2 is SNEGSKA in the germline V gene (reference sequence). This CDR3 spans 14 amino acids. CDR3 sequence reads: CSARTSGPYNEQFF. Written as DNA, the CDR3 is TGCAGTGCTAGAACTAGCGGGCCCTACAATGAGCAGTTCTTC.

V gene TRBV27 combines with J gene TRBJ2-4; D is ambiguous. Trimming removed 2 bases at V and 9 bases at J, with 5 bases between. The CDR3 covers 11 residues. CDR1 and CDR2 (germline): MNHEY, SMNVEV (reference sequence). The CDR3 nucleotides read TGTGCCAGCAGTTTAGGGGTCATTCAGTACTTC. Amino acid sequence: CASSLGVIQYF.